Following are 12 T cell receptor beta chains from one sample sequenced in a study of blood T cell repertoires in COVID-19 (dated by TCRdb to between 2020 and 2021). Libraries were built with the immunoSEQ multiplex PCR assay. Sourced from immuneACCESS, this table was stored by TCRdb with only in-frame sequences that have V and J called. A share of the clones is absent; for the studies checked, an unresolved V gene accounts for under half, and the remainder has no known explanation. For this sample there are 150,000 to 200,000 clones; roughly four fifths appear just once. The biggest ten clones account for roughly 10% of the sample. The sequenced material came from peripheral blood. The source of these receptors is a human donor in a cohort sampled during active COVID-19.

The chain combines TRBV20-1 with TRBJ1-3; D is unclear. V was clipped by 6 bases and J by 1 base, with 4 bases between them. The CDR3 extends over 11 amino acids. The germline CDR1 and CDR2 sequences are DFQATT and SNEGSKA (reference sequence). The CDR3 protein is CSAKSGNTIYF. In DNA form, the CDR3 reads TGCAGTGCCAAATCTGGAAACACCATATATTTT.

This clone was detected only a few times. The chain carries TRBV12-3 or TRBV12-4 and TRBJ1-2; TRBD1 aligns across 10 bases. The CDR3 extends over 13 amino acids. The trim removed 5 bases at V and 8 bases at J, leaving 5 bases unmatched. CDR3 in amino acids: CASSTGTGVGYTF. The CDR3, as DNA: TGTGCCAGCAGTACCGGGACAGGGGTGGGCTACACCTTC.

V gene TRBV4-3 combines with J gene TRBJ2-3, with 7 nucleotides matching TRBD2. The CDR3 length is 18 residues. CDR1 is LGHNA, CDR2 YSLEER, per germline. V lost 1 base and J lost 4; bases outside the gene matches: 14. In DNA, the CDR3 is TGCGCCAGCAGCCAAGCGTGGCCAAGCGGGGCCAGGGCAGATACGCAGTATTTT. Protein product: CASSQAWPSGARADTQYF.

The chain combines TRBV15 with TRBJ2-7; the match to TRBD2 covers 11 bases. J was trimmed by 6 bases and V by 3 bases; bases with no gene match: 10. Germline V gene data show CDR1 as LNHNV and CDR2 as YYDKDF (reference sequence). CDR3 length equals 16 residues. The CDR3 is CATSSGLTSGISEQYF. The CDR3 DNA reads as TGTGCCACCAGCAGTGGGTTGACTAGCGGGATATCCGAGCAGTACTTC.

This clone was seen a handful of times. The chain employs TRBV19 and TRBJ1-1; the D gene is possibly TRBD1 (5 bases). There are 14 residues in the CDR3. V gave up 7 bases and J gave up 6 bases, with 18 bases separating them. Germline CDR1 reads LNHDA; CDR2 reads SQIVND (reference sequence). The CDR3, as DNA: TGTGCCAGTACCACAGTTGGGGGGGTAGCTGAAGCTTTCTTT. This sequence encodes CASTTVGGVAEAFF. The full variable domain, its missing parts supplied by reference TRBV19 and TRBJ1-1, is DGGITQSPKYLFRKEGQNVTLSCEQNLNHDAMYWYRQDPGQGLRLIYYSQIVNDFQKGDIAEGYSVSREKKESFPLTVTSAQKNPTAFYLCASTTVGGVAEAFFGQGTRLTVV.

The CDR3 DNA sequence: TGTGCCAGCGGTAGGGGACAGAGCAATCAGCCCCAGCATTTT. Protein sequence: CASGRGQSNQPQHF. V and J are TRBV6-5 and TRBJ1-5; 7 nucleotides align to TRBD1. V lost 8 bases to trimming and J lost 1 base; unmatched junction nucleotides: 5. This CDR3 is 14 amino acids long. From germline, CDR1 is MNHEY and CDR2 SVGAGI.

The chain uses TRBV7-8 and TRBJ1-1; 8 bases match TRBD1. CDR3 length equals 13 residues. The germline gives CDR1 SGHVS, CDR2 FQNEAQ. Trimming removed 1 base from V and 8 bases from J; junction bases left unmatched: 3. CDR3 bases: TGTGCCAGCAGCTTAGGGGACAGGTTCGAAGCTTTCTTT. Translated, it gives CASSLGDRFEAFF.

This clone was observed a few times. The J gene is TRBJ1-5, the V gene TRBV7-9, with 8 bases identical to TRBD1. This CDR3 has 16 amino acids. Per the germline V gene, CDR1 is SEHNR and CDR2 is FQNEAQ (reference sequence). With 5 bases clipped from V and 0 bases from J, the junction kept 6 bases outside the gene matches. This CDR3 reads CASSHGQGTSNQPQHF. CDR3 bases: TGTGCCAGCAGCCACGGACAGGGTACTAGCAATCAGCCCCAGCATTTT.

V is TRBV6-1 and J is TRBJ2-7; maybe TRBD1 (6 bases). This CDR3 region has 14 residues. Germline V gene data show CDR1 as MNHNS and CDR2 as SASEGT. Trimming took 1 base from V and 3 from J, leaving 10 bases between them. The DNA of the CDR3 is TGTGCCAGCAGTGAAGTTGCCAGGGGCTACGAGCAGTACTTC. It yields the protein CASSEVARGYEQYF.

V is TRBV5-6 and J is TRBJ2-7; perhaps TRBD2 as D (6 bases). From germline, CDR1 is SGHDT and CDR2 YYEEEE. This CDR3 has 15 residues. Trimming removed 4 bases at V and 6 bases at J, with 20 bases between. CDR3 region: CASSLGGGPALEQYF. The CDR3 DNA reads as TGTGCCAGCAGCCTCGGGGGAGGACCGGCTCTCGAGCAGTACTTC. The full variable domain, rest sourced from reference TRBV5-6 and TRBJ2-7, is DAGVTQSPTHLIKTRGQQVTLRCSPKSGHDTVSWYQQALGQGPQFIFQYYEEEERQRGNFPDRFSGHQFPNYSSELNVNALLLGDSALYLCASSLGGGPALEQYFGPGTRLTVT.

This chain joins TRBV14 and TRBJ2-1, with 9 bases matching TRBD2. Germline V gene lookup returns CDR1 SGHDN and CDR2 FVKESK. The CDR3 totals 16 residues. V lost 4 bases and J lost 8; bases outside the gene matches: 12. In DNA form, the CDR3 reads TGTGCCAGCAGCCTTGAAGGCGGGAGGGCCAAAGATGAGCAGTTCTTC. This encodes CASSLEGGRAKDEQFF.

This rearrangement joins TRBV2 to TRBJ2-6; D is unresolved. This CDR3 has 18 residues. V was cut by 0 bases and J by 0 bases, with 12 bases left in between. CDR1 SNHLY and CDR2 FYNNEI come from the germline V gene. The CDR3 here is CASSEALLVSSGANVLTF. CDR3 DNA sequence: TGTGCCAGCAGTGAAGCGCTTCTGGTCAGCTCTGGGGCCAACGTCCTGACTTTC.